The 10 T cell receptor beta chains reported below all come from one sample, sequenced in a study of long-term antiretroviral therapy in people with HIV. At the survey level, the v3.0 immunoSEQ assay was run. Sequencing was performed with immunoSEQ multiplex PCR; in TCRdb, only in-frame clones are kept and a portion is missing. This repertoire shows about 20,000 clones, around 80% found once; its top ten account for around 8.3%. This specimen consisted of unsorted PBMCs, obtained 1.2 years after starting antiretroviral therapy. The receptors originated from a middle-aged woman with HIV.

The chain is built from TRBV6-6 and TRBJ2-7; 10 bases map to TRBD2. The germline V gene encodes CDR1 MNHNY and CDR2 SVGAGI (reference sequence). The V gene end was trimmed by 6 bases and the J gene end by 5 bases; junction bases not matched to a gene: 4. The CDR3 consists of 13 residues. The CDR3 DNA reads as TGTGCCAGCAGAATAGCGGGAGGAAACGAGCAGTACTTC. It translates to CASRIAGGNEQYF.

Only one count was recorded for this clone. The V and J genes are TRBV5-6 and TRBJ2-1, with 12 nucleotides matching TRBD2. This CDR3 contains 15 residues. V was pared by 2 bases and J by 4 bases, with 1 base of the junction left unmatched. Germline-derived CDR1 and CDR2 are SGHDT and YYEEEE. The CDR3 loop is CASSFGLAGYNEQFF. The CDR3 nucleotides are TGTGCCAGCAGCTTCGGACTAGCGGGATACAATGAGCAGTTCTTC.

The rearrangement uses TRBV4-1 and TRBJ2-7; weak D call: TRBD2 (7 bases). The germline gives CDR1 MGHRA, CDR2 YSYEKL. Trimming cost V 5 bases and J 4 bases, with 18 bases left between them. This CDR3 contains 15 residues. The chain's CDR3 is CASSLGRGEQYEQYF. Written as DNA, the CDR3 is TGCGCCAGCAGCTTGGGGAGGGGGGAACAGTACGAGCAGTACTTC.

This chain joins TRBV11-2 and TRBJ2-3, with 9 bases fitting TRBD2. Trimming removed 1 base from V and 4 bases from J; junction bases left unmatched: 9. This CDR3 region has 17 residues. From germline, CDR1 is SGHAT and CDR2 FQNNGV. The CDR3 coding sequence is TGTGCCAGCAGCTTAGGGTTTGCGGGAGGGCCCGCAGATACGCAGTATTTT. The encoded protein is CASSLGFAGGPADTQYF.

This clone was seen a single time. The genes are TRBV19 and TRBJ1-5; 10 nucleotides align to TRBD1. Germline CDR1 LNHDA, CDR2 SQIVND (reference sequence). V trimming: 5 bases; J trimming: 1 base; junction bases outside the gene matches: 5. CDR3 length equals 16 residues. In DNA form, the CDR3 reads TGTGCCAGTAGTGCACGACAGGGGGCGAGCAATCAGCCCCAGCATTTT. Protein sequence: CASSARQGASNQPQHF.

V usage is TRBV5-5 and J usage is TRBJ2-3; the match to TRBD1 covers 7 bases. V lost 4 bases, J lost 0 bases, and 8 bases stayed unmatched. Germline values: CDR1 SGHKS, CDR2 YYEKEE (reference sequence). The length of the CDR3 is 16 residues. The CDR3 DNA follows: TGTGCCAGCAGCCCGACGGGACAGTCAAGCACAGATACGCAGTATTTT. This gives the protein CASSPTGQSSTDTQYF.

V is TRBV5-6 and J is TRBJ2-3; D remains unclear. Trimming took off 2 bases at V and 8 bases at J, with 9 bases between the two ends. Per the germline V gene, CDR1 is SGHDT and CDR2 is YYEEEE. This CDR3 contains 12 residues. CDR3 bases: TGTGCCAGCAGCTTTTCTGGTACTACGCAGTATTTT. Translation: CASSFSGTTQYF.

The chain couples TRBV10-3 to TRBJ2-7; 7 bases agree with TRBD2. The germline gives CDR1 ENHRY, CDR2 SYGVKD. The CDR3 has 17 residues. Trimming removed 3 bases from V and 3 bases from J; junction bases left unmatched: 14. The CDR3 protein is CAISDGAGVLSNYEQYF. CDR3 sequence (DNA): TGTGCCATCAGTGATGGGGCGGGAGTACTTTCCAACTACGAGCAGTACTTC.

This clone was found once. The rearrangement joins TRBV2 to TRBJ1-3, with D hard to call. V was shortened by 7 bases and J by 7 bases, with 11 bases between the two germline ends. The CDR3 sequence is 12 residues long. Germline V CDR1 and CDR2: SNHLY, FYNNEI. The CDR3 region has the DNA TGTGCCAGCACCGTGGAACGGAACACCATATATTTT. Amino acids: CASTVERNTIYF.

This chain joins TRBV29-1 and TRBJ2-5; TRBD1 matches at 8 bases. J gave up 0 bases and V 4 bases, and 7 bases lay outside the gene matches. This CDR3 is built from 15 residues. In germline, CDR1 is SQVTM, CDR2 ANQGSEA. CDR3 in amino acids: CSVAPDRVDQETQYF. The CDR3 nucleotides read TGCAGCGTTGCCCCGGACAGGGTGGACCAAGAGACCCAGTACTTC.